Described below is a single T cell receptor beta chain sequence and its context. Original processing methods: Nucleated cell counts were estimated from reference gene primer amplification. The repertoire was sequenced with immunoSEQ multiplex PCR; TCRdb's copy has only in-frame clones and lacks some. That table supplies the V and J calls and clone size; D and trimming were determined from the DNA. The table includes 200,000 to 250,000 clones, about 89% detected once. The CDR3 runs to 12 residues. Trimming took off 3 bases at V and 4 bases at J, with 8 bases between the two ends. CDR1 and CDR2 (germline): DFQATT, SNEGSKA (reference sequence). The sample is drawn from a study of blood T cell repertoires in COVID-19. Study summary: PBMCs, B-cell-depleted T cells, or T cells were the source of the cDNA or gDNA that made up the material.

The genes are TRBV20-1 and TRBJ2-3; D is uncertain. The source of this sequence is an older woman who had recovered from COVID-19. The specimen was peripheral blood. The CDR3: CSASKQADTQYF. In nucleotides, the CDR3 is TGCAGTGCTAGTAAGCAGGCAGATACGCAGTATTTT.